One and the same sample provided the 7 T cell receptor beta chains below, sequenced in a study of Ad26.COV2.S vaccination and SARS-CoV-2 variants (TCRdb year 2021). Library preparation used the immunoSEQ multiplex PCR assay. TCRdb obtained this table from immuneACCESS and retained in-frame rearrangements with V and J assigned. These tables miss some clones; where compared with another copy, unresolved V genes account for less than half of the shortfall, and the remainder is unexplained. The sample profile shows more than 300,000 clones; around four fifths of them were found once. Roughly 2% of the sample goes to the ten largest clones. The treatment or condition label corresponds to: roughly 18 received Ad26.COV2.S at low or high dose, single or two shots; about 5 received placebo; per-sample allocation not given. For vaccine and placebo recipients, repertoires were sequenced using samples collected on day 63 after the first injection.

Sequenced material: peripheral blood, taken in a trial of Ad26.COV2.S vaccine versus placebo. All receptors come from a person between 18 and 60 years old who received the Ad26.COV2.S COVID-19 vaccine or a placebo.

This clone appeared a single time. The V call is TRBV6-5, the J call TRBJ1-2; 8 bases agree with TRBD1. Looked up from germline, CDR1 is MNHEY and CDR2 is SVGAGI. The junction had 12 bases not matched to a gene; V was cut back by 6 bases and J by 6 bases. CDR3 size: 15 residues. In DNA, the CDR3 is TGTGCCAGCAGCTCTGGGGGGACAGGCTTTAATGGCTACACCTTC. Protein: CASSSGGTGFNGYTF.

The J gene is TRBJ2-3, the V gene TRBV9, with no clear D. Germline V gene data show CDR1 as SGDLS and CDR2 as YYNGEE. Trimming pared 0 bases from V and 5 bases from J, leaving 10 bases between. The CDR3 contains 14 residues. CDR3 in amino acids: CASSVGSIIDTQYF. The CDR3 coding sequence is TGTGCCAGCAGCGTAGGCTCAATTATAGATACGCAGTATTTT.

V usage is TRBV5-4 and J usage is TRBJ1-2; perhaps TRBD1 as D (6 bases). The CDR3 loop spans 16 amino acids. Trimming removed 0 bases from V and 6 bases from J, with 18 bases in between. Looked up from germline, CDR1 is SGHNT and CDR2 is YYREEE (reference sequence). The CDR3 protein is CASSLDPRTYRDGYTF. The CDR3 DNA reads TGTGCCAGCAGCTTGGATCCGCGGACATACAGGGATGGCTACACCTTC.

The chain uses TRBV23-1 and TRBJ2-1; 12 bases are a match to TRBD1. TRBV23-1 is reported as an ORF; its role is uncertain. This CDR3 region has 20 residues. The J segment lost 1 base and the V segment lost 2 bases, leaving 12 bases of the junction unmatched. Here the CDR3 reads CASSQNKGQGASRSYNEQFF. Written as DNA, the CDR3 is TGCGCCAGCAGTCAAAACAAGGGACAGGGGGCGAGTCGGTCCTACAATGAGCAGTTCTTC.

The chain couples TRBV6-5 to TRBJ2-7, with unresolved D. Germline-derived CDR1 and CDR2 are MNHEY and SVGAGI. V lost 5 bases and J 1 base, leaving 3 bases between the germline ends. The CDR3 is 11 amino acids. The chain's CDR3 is CASSTSYEQYF. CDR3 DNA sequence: TGTGCCAGCAGTACTTCCTACGAGCAGTACTTC.

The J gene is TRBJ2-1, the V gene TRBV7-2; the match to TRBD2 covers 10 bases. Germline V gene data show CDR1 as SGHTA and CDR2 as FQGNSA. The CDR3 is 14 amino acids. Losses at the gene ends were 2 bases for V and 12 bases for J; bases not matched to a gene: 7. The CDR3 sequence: CASSLPASGGRQFF. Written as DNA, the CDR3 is TGTGCCAGCAGCTTACCGGCTAGCGGGGGACGGCAGTTCTTC.

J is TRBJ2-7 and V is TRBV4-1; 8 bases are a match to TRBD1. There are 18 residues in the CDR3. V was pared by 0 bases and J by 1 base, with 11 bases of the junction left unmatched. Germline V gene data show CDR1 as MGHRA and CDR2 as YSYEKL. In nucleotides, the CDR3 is TGCGCCAGCAGCCAAGACCCCCAGGGGGCGTTTAGATCCTACGAGCAGTACTTC. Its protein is CASSQDPQGAFRSYEQYF.